The present entry profiles one T cell receptor (beta chain) with its context. Its specific antigen is unknown. No much larger clonotype is one base removed from it; base qualities were not supplied. To prepare the library, PCR was applied. The sequencing machine was an Illumina HiSeq 2500. TCR libraries were prepared with molecular barcoding, using unique molecular identifiers to normalize TCRbeta repertoire quantification. TCRdb trimmed public reads at Q25 via fastp, called clones via MiXCR and kept in-frame beta chains. A single entry per CDR3 protein holds the most common genes and DNA from its merged rows. This sample holds approximately 650,000 distinct CDR3 sequences; around 13% were observed only once. The ten largest clones add up to about 0.77% of the sample. These data are taken from a study of T-cell reconstitution after alpha-beta-depleted transplantation in children listed by TCRdb under 2016. About the full investigation: Using TCR repertoire profiling, the study followed T-cell immune reconstitution in a quantitative way in children after TCRalphabeta/CD19-depleted allogeneic hematopoietic cell transplantation. Here is what the overall study found, with its caveats: Hyperexpanded clone frequencies declined over subsequent months; after one year, T-cell counts and TCRbeta diversity were mostly attributed to newly produced T cells. In some patients, the high TCRbeta diversity seen at day 60 was put down to recipient T cells and intrathymic progenitors that had survived conditioning. Apparently early alphabetaT-cell count recovery about two months after transplant reportedly relied on only several hundred rapidly expanded clones derived from non-depleted graft cells.

Explained via the paper, the treatment or condition label denotes: allogeneic hematopoietic cell transplantation with graft depleted of TCRalphabeta T cells and CD19 B cells. The children who served as transplant recipients had been given grafts of TCRalphabeta/CD19-depleted allogeneic hematopoietic cells. This receptor was obtained from a girl aged 2-10 years with congenital amegakaryocytic thrombocytopenia, due to receive a stem cell transplant. Sequenced here: PBMCs, sampled before TCRalphabeta/CD19-depleted stem cell transplant.

The DNA reads as follows: TGTGCCATCAGGGGAGTGTCCTACGAGCAGTACTTC. Translated, it reads CAIRGVSYEQYF. The rearrangement joined TRBV10-3 to TRBJ2-7, with TRBD2 as a weak D call on 5 bases. Cut back by 6 bases and 1 base, the V and J ends lie 7 bases apart. The CDR3 spans 12 residues, from the cysteine through the phenylalanine. The kept DNA is CDR3 alone, 36 bases in frame from the first base. Sequences ENHRY (CDR1) and SYGVKD (CDR2) are obtained from the germline V gene.